Presented here are 11 T cell receptor beta chains from one specimen sequenced in a study of blood T cell repertoires in COVID-19. Assay used: immunoSEQ multiplex PCR; TCRdb lists only in-frame clones, some missing. The table shows about 200,000 clones, with around 84% occurring only once. Sequencing was done on a sample of peripheral blood. The receptors were gathered from a man in his forties or fifties with acute or convalescent COVID-19.

This clone was seen a single time. The chain has TRBV18 and TRBJ1-3; D is ambiguous. V dropped 0 bases and J dropped 1 base, with 7 bases sitting between them. From germline, CDR1 is KGHSH and CDR2 LQKENI. CDR3 size: 15 residues. The CDR3, as DNA: TGTGCCAGCTCACCACCGTCCGAGTCTGGAAACACCATATATTTT. Translating gives CASSPPSESGNTIYF. The variable domain in full, with the rest retrieved from reference TRBV18 and TRBJ1-3, is NAGVMQNPRHLVRRRGQEARLRCSPMKGHSHVYWYRQLPEEGLKFMVYLQKENIIDESGMPKERFSAEFPKEGPSILRIQQVVRGDSAAYFCASSPPSESGNTIYFGEGSWLTVV.

V is TRBV13 and J is TRBJ1-3; D remains ambiguous. Germline V lookup: CDR1 PRHDT, CDR2 FYEKMQ (reference sequence). The CDR3 is 16 amino acids. With 0 bases removed from V and 0 bases from J, the gap between germline ends came to 9 bases. The CDR3 reads CASSLGLSSSGNTIYF. The CDR3, as DNA: TGTGCCAGCAGCTTAGGCCTTTCCAGCTCTGGAAACACCATATATTTT.

This sequence joins TRBV2 and TRBJ1-1, with D maybe TRBD1 (5 bases). The CDR3 spans 14 residues. The germline CDR1 and CDR2 sequences are SNHLY and FYNNEI. V gave up 6 bases and J gave up 1 base, with 12 bases separating them. CDR3 sequence: CASRPTETNTEAFF. The CDR3 bases are TGTGCCAGCAGACCGACAGAGACGAACACTGAAGCTTTCTTT.

This chain links TRBV10-3 with TRBJ1-1, with 7 bases that match TRBD1. The CDR3 contains 14 residues. CDR1 is ENHRY and CDR2 is SYGVKD in the germline V gene. With V trimmed by 1 base and J by 3 bases, 2 bases remained unmatched. The CDR3 loop is CAISEYQGDTEAFF. CDR3 nucleotides: TGTGCCATCAGTGAGTACCAGGGGGACACTGAAGCTTTCTTT.

V usage is TRBV27 and J usage is TRBJ1-3; D not certain. Germline-derived CDR1 and CDR2 are MNHEY and SMNVEV (reference sequence). The CDR3 sequence is 16 residues long. Trimming removed 2 bases at V and 2 bases at J, with 13 bases between. In DNA, the CDR3 is TGTGCCAGCAGTTTAAGCGGAGTGCTCACTGGAAACACCATATATTTT. This gives the protein CASSLSGVLTGNTIYF.

This clone has just a few counts. The J gene is TRBJ1-4, the V gene TRBV5-5, with TRBD1 matching 11 bases. V was pared by 7 bases and J by 7 bases, with 3 bases of the junction left unmatched. CDR1 and CDR2 from the germline V gene are SGHKS and YYEKEE (reference sequence). The CDR3 length is 13 residues. In nucleotides, the CDR3 is TGTGCCAGCGGAGGACAGGGGGCTGAAAAACTGTTTTTT. As protein: CASGGQGAEKLFF.

This chain uses TRBV10-1 with TRBJ2-7, with 7 positions matching TRBD2. This CDR3 comprises 13 residues. Germline V gene data show CDR1 as WNHNN and CDR2 as SYGVQD (reference sequence). V lost 1 base to trimming and J lost 8 bases; unmatched junction nucleotides: 5. The CDR3 here is CASSEYRAGKQYF. CDR3 DNA sequence: TGCGCCAGCAGTGAGTATCGAGCGGGAAAGCAGTACTTC.

This clone was found a few times. CDR3: CASSPRQGTPYGYTF. The CDR3 DNA is TGTGCCAGCAGCCCTCGACAGGGAACGCCCTATGGCTACACCTTC. The V gene is TRBV7-2, the J gene TRBJ1-2; 7 bases align to TRBD1. Germline lookup yields CDR1 SGHTA and CDR2 FQGNSA. CDR3 length: 15 residues. V shed 5 bases and J 4 bases; nucleotides not matched to a gene: 10.

As DNA, the CDR3 is TGCGCCAGCAGCCCCGGGGGGGAGGATCAGCCCCAGCATTTT. This encodes CASSPGGEDQPQHF. The rearrangement uses TRBV5-1 and TRBJ1-5, with D perhaps TRBD1 (5 bases). From germline, CDR1 is SGHRS and CDR2 YFSETQ. The V end was cut by 4 bases, the J end by 5 bases, with 13 bases between. The CDR3 consists of 14 residues.

The genes are TRBV2 and TRBJ1-4, with 12 bases lining up with TRBD1. There are 14 residues in the CDR3. V shed 4 bases, J shed 8 bases, and the junction held 2 bases outside the gene matches. Germline CDR1 SNHLY, CDR2 FYNNEI. This chain's CDR3 is CASSGDRGQEKLFF. The CDR3 DNA reads as TGTGCCAGCAGTGGGGACAGGGGGCAAGAAAAACTGTTTTTT. The whole variable domain, filled in from reference TRBV2 and TRBJ1-4, reads EPEVTQTPSHQVTQMGQEVILRCVPISNHLYFYWYRQILGQKVEFLVSFYNNEISEKSEIFDDQFSVERPDGSNFTLKIRSTKLEDSAMYFCASSGDRGQEKLFFGSGTQLSVL.

The V and J genes are TRBV9 and TRBJ2-2; 7 bases map to TRBD2. CDR1 is SGDLS, CDR2 YYNGEE, per germline. Trimming took 1 base from V and 4 from J; bases not matched to a gene: 7. This CDR3 has 16 amino acids. The chain's CDR3 is CASSVRGGLGTGELFF. The DNA of the CDR3 is TGTGCCAGCAGCGTAAGGGGAGGGTTAGGCACCGGGGAGCTGTTTTTT.